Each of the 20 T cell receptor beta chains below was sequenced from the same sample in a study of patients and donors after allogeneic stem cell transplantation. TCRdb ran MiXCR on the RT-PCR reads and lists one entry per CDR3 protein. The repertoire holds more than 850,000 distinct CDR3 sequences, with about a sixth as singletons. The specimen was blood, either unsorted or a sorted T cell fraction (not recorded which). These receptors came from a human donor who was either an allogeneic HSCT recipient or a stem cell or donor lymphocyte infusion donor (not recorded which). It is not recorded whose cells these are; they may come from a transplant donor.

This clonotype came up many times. CDR3 loop: CASSFDMNTEAFF. The CDR3 DNA follows: TGTGCCAGCAGCTTCGATATGAACACTGAAGCTTTCTTT. The chain recombines TRBV5-6 with TRBJ1-1, with D unresolved. V was trimmed by 2 bases and J by 0 bases, leaving 5 bases between them. The CDR3 sequence is 13 residues long. The germline gives CDR1 SGHDT, CDR2 YYEEEE.

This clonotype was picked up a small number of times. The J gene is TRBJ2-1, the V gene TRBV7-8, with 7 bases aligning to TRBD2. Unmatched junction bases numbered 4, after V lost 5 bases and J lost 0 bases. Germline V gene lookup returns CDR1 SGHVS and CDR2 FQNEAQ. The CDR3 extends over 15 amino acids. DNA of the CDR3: TGTGCCAGCAGCGCCCTAGCGGCCTCCTACAATGAGCAGTTCTTC. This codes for CASSALAASYNEQFF.

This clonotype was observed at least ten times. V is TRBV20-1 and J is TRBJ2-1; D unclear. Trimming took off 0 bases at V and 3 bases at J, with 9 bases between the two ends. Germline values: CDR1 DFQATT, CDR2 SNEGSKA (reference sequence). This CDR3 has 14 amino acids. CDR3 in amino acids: CSARDLAGYNEQFF. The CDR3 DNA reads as TGCAGTGCTAGAGATTTAGCAGGCTACAATGAGCAGTTCTTC.

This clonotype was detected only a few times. CDR3 sequence (DNA): TGCAGTGCTAGGTTTGGGGGAGGTACGCAGTATTTT. It is translated as CSARFGGGTQYF. V gene TRBV20-1 combines with J gene TRBJ2-3, with D possibly TRBD2 on 6 matching bases. Germline V gene data show CDR1 as DFQATT and CDR2 as SNEGSKA (reference sequence). V was pared by 3 bases and J by 8 bases, with 12 bases between. The CDR3 is 12 residues long.

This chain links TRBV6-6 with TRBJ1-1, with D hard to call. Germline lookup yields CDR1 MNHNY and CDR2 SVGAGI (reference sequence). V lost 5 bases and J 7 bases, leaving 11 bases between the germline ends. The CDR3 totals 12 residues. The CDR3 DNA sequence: TGTGCCAGCAGTAACCGACGCTTTGAAGCTTTCTTT. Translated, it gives CASSNRRFEAFF.

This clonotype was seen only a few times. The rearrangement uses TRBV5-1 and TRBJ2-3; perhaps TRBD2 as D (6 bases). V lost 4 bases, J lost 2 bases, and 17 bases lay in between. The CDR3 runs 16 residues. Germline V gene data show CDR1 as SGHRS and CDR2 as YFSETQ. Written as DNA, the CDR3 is TGCGCCAGCAGCGGCGGGACGAGCTTTACCACAGATACGCAGTATTTT. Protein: CASSGGTSFTTDTQYF.

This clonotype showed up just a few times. CDR3 residues: CASSGSGSLGTNTQYF. The CDR3 DNA reads as TGTGCCAGCAGTGGTAGCGGGAGTTTAGGAACCAATACGCAGTATTTT. The J gene is TRBJ2-3, the V gene TRBV12-3 or TRBV12-4, with TRBD2 identical over 9 bases. The CDR3 is made up of 16 amino acids. V gave up 5 bases and J gave up 7 bases; unmatched junction bases: 13.

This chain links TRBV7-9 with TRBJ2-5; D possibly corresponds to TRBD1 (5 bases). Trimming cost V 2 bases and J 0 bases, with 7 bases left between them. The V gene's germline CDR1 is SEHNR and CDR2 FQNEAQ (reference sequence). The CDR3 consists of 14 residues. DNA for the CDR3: TGTGCCAGCAGCTTAATAGGGGACCAAGAGACCCAGTACTTC. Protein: CASSLIGDQETQYF. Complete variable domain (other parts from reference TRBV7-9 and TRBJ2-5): DTGVSQNPRHKITKRGQNVTFRCDPISEHNRLYWYRQTLGQGPEFLTYFQNEAQLEKSRLLSDRFSAERPKGSFSTLEIQRTEQGDSAMYLCASSLIGDQETQYFGPGTRLLVL.

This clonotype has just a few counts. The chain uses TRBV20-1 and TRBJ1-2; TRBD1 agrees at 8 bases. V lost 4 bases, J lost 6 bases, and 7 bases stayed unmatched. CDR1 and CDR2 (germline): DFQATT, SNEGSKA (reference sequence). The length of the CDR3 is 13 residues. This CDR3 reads CSATNDRGHGYTF. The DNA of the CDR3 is TGCAGTGCTACCAACGACAGGGGTCATGGCTACACCTTC.

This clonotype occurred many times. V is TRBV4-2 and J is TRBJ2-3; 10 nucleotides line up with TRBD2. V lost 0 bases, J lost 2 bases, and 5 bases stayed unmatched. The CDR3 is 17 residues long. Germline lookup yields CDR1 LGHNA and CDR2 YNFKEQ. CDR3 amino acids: CASSQDLSGGPTDTQYF. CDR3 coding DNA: TGTGCCAGCAGCCAAGATCTTAGCGGGGGGCCCACAGATACGCAGTATTTT.

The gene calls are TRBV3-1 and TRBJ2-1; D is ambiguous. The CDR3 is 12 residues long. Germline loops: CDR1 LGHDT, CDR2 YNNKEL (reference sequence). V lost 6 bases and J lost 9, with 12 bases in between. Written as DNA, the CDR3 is TGTGCCAGCAGTCTACCCGGCGGTGAGCAGTTCTTC. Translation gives CASSLPGGEQFF.

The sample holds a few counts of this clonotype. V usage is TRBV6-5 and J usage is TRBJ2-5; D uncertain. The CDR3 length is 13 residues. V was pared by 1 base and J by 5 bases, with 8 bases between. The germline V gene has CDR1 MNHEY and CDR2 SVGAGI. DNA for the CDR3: TGTGCCAGCAGTTACTTAGTTAAGGAGACCCAGTACTTC. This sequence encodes CASSYLVKETQYF.

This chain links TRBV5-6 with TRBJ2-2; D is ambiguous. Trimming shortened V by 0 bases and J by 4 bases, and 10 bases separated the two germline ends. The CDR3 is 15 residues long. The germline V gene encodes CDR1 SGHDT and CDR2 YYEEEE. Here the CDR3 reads CASSLVPGGTGELFF. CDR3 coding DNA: TGTGCCAGCAGCTTGGTTCCGGGTGGCACCGGGGAGCTGTTTTTT.

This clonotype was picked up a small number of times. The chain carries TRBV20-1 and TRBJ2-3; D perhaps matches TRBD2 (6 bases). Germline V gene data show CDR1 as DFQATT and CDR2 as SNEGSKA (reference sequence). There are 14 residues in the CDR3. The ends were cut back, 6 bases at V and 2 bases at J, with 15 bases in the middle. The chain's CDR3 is CSAPRETYTDTQYF. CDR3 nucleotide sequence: TGCAGTGCCCCCCGGGAGACCTACACAGATACGCAGTATTTT.

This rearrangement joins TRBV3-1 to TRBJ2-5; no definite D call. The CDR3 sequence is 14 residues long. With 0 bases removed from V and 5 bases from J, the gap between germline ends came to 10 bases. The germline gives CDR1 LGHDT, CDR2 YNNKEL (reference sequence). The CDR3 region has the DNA TGTGCCAGCAGCCAAGATATGGGTAGCGAGACCCAGTACTTC. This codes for CASSQDMGSETQYF.

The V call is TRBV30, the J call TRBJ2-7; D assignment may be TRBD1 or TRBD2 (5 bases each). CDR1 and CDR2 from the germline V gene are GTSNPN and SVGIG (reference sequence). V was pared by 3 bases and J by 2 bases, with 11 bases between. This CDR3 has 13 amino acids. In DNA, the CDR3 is TGTGCCTGGAGAGGGACGAAAACCTACGAGCAGTACTTC. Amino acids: CAWRGTKTYEQYF.

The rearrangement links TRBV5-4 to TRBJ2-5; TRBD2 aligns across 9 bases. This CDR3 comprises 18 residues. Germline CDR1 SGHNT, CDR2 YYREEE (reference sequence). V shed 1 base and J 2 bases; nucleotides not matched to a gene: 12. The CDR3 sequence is CASSLLGLATGAQETQYF. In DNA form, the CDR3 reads TGTGCCAGCAGCTTGCTTGGACTAGCGACGGGCGCTCAAGAGACCCAGTACTTC.

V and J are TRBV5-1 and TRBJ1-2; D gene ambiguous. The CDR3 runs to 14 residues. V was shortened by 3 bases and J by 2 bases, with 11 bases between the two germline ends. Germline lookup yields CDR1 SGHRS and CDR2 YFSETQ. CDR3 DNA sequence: TGCGCCAGCAGCTGGGATGACCTGAACTATGGCTACACCTTC. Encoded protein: CASSWDDLNYGYTF.

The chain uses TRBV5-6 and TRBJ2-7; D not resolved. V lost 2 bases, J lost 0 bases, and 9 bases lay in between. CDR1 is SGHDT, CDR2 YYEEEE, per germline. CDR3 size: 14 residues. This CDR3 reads CASSFLTDSYEQYF. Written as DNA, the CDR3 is TGTGCCAGCAGCTTTCTGACTGACTCCTACGAGCAGTACTTC.

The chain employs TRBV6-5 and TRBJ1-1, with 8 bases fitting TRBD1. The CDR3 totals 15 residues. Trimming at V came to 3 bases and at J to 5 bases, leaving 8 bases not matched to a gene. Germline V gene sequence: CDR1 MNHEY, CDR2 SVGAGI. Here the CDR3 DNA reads TGTGCCAGCAGTTATGGGACAGGCCTGGGTACTGAAGCTTTCTTT. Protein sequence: CASSYGTGLGTEAFF.